Reported below is one T cell receptor (beta chain). This specimen comes from a study of immune characterization of retroperitoneal liposarcoma. TCRdb re-called the PCR reads through MiXCR, storing one row per CDR3 protein. Altogether around 20,000 distinct CDR3 sequences are present, 35% to 45% being singletons, with the ten largest covering approximately 7%. This receptor was obtained from a male donor with retroperitoneal liposarcoma. Input material: blood.

DNA for the CDR3: TGTGCCAGCAGCTTACGGGGATTCCAACGGAATGAGCAGTACTTC. Its translation is CASSLRGFQRNEQYF. The V and J genes are TRBV11-1 and TRBJ2-1, with D perhaps TRBD2 (5 bases). The end of the DNA fits TRBJ2-7 better, so the J call may be wrong. Germline V gene sequence: CDR1 SGHAT, CDR2 FQDESV (reference sequence). The CDR3 runs to 15 residues.